This T cell receptor beta chain was identified during a study of cytomegalovirus exposure and HLA in healthy donors. Study information: Researchers previously reported finding about 110 million unique TCR beta sequences from roughly 200 million T cells.

The CDR3 totals 13 residues. The germline CDR1 and CDR2 sequences are SGHTA and FQGTGA. The J segment lost 7 bases and the V segment lost 5 bases, leaving 7 bases of the junction unmatched. Primers: 60 Vbeta forward and 13 Jbeta reverse. Method: immunoSEQ multiplex PCR; TCRdb's copy keeps in-frame clones and lacks some. The table lists about 120,000 clones, around 74% of them singletons. The study's findings and limits: Earlier findings revealed that most TCR beta V segments proved productive either about 90% or about 30% of the time.

A word on this clone: Its cognate antigen is unknown.

The genes are TRBV7-3 and TRBJ2-7; 8 nucleotides match TRBD1. Sequencing was performed on PBMCs. The clonotype comes from a man between 60 and 70 years old in good health and CMV-seropositive. The CDR3 loop is CASSPDRAREQYF. The CDR3 DNA reads TGTGCCAGCAGCCCGGACAGGGCAAGGGAGCAGTACTTC.